The T cell receptor beta chain described here comes from a study of regulatory T cells in long-lasting Graves disease. This CDR3 comprises 15 residues. Germline V gives CDR1 GTSNPN, CDR2 SVGIG (reference sequence). V dropped 5 bases and J dropped 6; count of bases not matched to a gene: 7. Arm-PCR of CDR3 regions with iRepertoire HTBI primers generated TCR beta libraries. Each CDR3 protein is one row after TCRdb ran MiXCR on the multiplex PCR reads. The profile shows 420,000 or so distinct CDR3 sequences, about a sixth of them singletons. Described time point: newly diagnosed GD, antithyroid drugs for less than 3 months. TCR sequences were obtained from RNA taken from PBMCs. These data were likewise used in another study, on T cells in Graves' hyperthyroidism and ophthalmopathy.

V is TRBV30 and J is TRBJ2-1, with 13 bases fitting TRBD2. This specimen consisted of peripheral blood mononuclear cells (PBMCs), obtained at new diagnosis, from a patient treated with antithyroid drugs. This clonotype originated in a woman in her late teens or twenties with Graves disease. The CDR3 sequence is CAWVTGTSGINEQFF. The DNA for the CDR3 is TGTGCCTGGGTCACCGGGACTAGCGGGATCAATGAGCAGTTCTTC.